This T cell receptor (beta chain) was captured by sequencing in a study of cytomegalovirus exposure and HLA in healthy donors (dated by TCRdb to between 2016 and 2019). Looking at the study overall: According to an earlier analysis of 587 of the donors, about 180 million T cells yielded over 90 million unique TCR beta sequences and about 280 Gb of sequence data. About 280 gigabases of sequencing data and around 88 million unique TCR sequences made up an early release that covered roughly 670 HLA-typed donors. Of the approximately 370 genotyped donors, 75% to 85% were placed in the genetic ancestry cluster associated with self-reported Caucasian donors. The study aimed to test whether signatures of past pathogen exposure could be identified by cataloging public T cell receptors. The study used immunosequencing to profile the T cell repertoires of 600 to 850 subjects and linked those repertoires to cytomegalovirus serostatus. Along with the approximately 620-subject first cohort, a separate validation cohort of over a hundred different subjects was used. To predict cytomegalovirus infection status, the study brought together high-throughput TCR immunosequencing, statistical association of individual TCRs with disease status, and machine learning. To study patterns of TCR occurrence, a later analysis re-analyzed previously published TCR beta repertoires from 700 or so donors and added high-resolution HLA genotyping. In the later analysis, no new phenotypic data were used to find candidate immune exposures; instead, reliance was placed on TCR beta sequences and their occurrence across donors. An earlier analysis of roughly 600 of the donors used high-throughput TCR beta sequencing to judge whether each TCR beta V gene segment behaved as functional or pseudogenic. Alongside the repertoire data, information on donor age, sex, ethnicity and CMV serostatus was compiled. A later genetic analysis took genome-wide SNP genotypes for about 65% of the 666 donors and used that subset as a discovery cohort. Every repertoire in the discovery cohort had been generated on one and the same sequencing platform. Both class I and class II loci were covered by HLA typing, at four-digit resolution. The number of typed donors differed by locus: about 620-640 for A, B, C, DRB1 and DQB1; some 540 for DQA1; some 590 for DPA1; and about 450 for DPB1. A few DR-DQ haplotypes were handled as single units for association and clustering because linkage in the cohort was strong. Among about 410 genotyped donors of the cohort, an average of around 240,000 unique TCR beta nucleotide sequences was sequenced per donor, of which roughly 17% were non-productive. Findings and caveats that apply to the study as a whole: HLA typing was unavailable for some donors at each locus, so association tests used only the typed subset. When HLA alleles, especially DR and DQ, strongly co-occurred, attributing TCR associations to individual alleles was difficult. The authors suggested that the approach could potentially be generalized to other disease states and immunological phenotypes. In a later analysis, TCR association rates were found to vary across HLA loci, with the most associated TCRs seen for DRB1 alleles and the fewest for HLA-C alleles. The 87-base-pair reads could not distinguish some IMGT-functional V segments, including TRBV6-2 and TRBV6-3, so those segments were excluded. A later analysis associated 16,951 TCR beta sequences with specific HLA alleles at a false discovery rate of 0.05. The study gave a list of 150 to 200 TCR beta chains associated with cytomegalovirus. Most TCR sequences were observed very rarely across donors, whereas some public TCRs were present in many individuals. A cluster of highly shared sequence variants was judged likely to be a technical artifact of the sequencing pipeline. A later analysis found that most CMV-associated TCR beta chains appeared HLA-restricted, with HLA associations seemingly driven largely by CMV exposure. A later analysis found that HLA-associated TCR beta chains were more clonally expanded and had lower generation probabilities than equally common non-associated chains. V-gene and J-gene trimming of TCR beta chains was associated with a missense DCLRE1C variant in a later genetic analysis, and the association was replicated in an independent cohort. In an earlier analysis of 587 of the donors, most TCR beta V segments appeared in productive rearrangements about 87% or about 30% of the time, broadly matching IMGT annotations. In vitro tests confirmed that a few of the cytomegalovirus-associated TCR beta chains recognize cytomegalovirus antigens. A further reported finding was that TCR beta sequences accurately predicted the HLA-A and HLA-B alleles for most subjects in the first cohort. The earlier analysis of about 600 of the donors excluded roughly 17 rarely observed V segments, including chromosome 9 orphons, because counts were too low. Immune exposure information for the cohort was limited to CMV serostatus. A later analysis reported that several top co-occurrence clusters appeared linked to parvovirus B19, influenza, CMV and Epstein-Barr virus. Cytomegalovirus status was reported to be diagnosed by the classifier with high specificity and sensitivity in both the original and validation cohorts. Presence/absence analyses assumed roughly uniform sequencing depth across donors, an assumption that may not hold. This cohort had only TCR beta chains sequenced, and the lack of alpha or paired-chain data limited which features could be detected. A later genetic analysis reported fewer N-insertions in productive TCRs among donors in an Asian-associated ancestry cluster than the roughly 700-donor mean. Linkage disequilibrium might explain the correlated functional status among segregating V segments, but an unknown experimental factor could not be ruled out.

The library was prepared using the immunoSEQ multiplex PCR assay. For the multiplex PCR, a mixture combining 60 forward primers for TCR Vbeta segments and 13 reverse primers for TCR Jbeta segments was used. The CDR3 region of rearranged TCR beta genes was amplified from genomic DNA by a multiplex PCR assay. Amplified TCR beta libraries were sequenced as 87-base-pair reads on the Illumina HiSeq System. The study's processing was this. A later analysis tallied around 82 million unique TCR beta chains across the 550 to 850 repertoires, and approximately 11 million of those chains were shared by two or more donors. A nearest-neighbor algorithm error-corrected the raw reads and collapsed the reads into unique sequences, merging closely related sequences to remove PCR and sequencing errors. CDR3 sequences were aligned to IMGT reference sequences to assign V, D and J gene segments. Each retained sequence needed at least a six-nucleotide match to both a V gene segment and a J gene segment. A rearrangement was called productive if the CDR3 had no stop codons and remained in frame with V and J, and every other rearrangement was called non-productive. CDR3 was defined according to IMGT convention as the region running from the second conserved V-encoded cysteine to the conserved J-encoded phenylalanine. The earlier analysis of 587 of the donors excluded sequences that lacked an unambiguous match to a single V gene segment. In an earlier analysis of approximately 550 of the donors, V segments were called functional above 56.7% productive rearrangements and were called segregating when the between-donor standard deviation exceeded 5%. A statistical classification framework was developed to diagnose cytomegalovirus status using the catalog of TCR beta chain sequences. A later analysis assigned V and J genes by comparing TCR nucleotide sequences with IMGT/GENE-DB human TR gene sequences. In a later analysis, CDR3 sequences and most-parsimonious VDJ recombination scenarios were assigned using the TCRdist pipeline. In a later analysis, each TCR beta chain was defined by its CDR3 amino acid sequence together with its V-gene family, and reads without a unique V-gene family were excluded. To address suspected cross-contamination and a sequencing artifact, a later analysis removed 592 highly shared, low-generation-probability nucleotide sequences. In a later analysis, a clonal expansion index for each public chain was calculated from normalized within-repertoire ranks of inferred template counts. In a later analysis, generation probabilities were computed with a VDJ recombination model fitted to out-of-frame rearrangements, and the resulting probabilities were checked against IGoR. In a later analysis, TCR-TCR, TCR-HLA and TCR-CMV co-occurrence was scored with hypergeometric tests, and a repertoire-size bias correction was applied to TCR pairs. False discovery rates were estimated in a later analysis by permuting HLA or CMV assignments 20 times. A later analysis grouped co-occurring TCRs with DBSCAN, adding TCRdist sequence similarity when clustering within HLA-allele-positive subsets. Repertoires with fewer than 30,000 or more than 120,000 public chains were left out of co-occurrence clustering, as were about 5 repertoires with anomalous nucleotide sharing. Sourced from immuneACCESS, this table was stored by TCRdb with only in-frame sequences that have V and J called. A share of the clones is absent; for the studies checked, an unresolved V gene accounts for under half, and the remainder has no known explanation. D and trimming come from the DNA, and the V and J calls and clone size come from that table. This sample has 180,000 or so clones in its table, and around 85% of those were observed once. Approximately 8.5% of the sample rests with the top ten.

Counted from cysteine to phenylalanine, this CDR3 has 13 amino acids. The kept DNA is CDR3 alone, 39 bases in frame from the first base. Sequences SGHDN (CDR1) and FVKESK (CDR2) are obtained from the germline V gene. The cohort consisted of 600 to 700 healthy bone marrow donors. All cohort members were sampled while nominally healthy, although unrecorded immune exposures were likely present. The donor was CMV seropositive and belonged to the group of some 290 seropositive cohort members. Every donor gave a peripheral blood sample, and the peripheral blood mononuclear cells from that sample were used for TCR beta sequencing. The Qiagen DNeasy Blood Extraction Kit was used to extract genomic DNA from the blood cell samples. Worth noting for this clone: Its antigen target is currently unknown. The junction departs from the called germline gene at one end, perhaps through a read error.

This sequence originates from a man aged 18 to 35 in good health and CMV-seropositive. What was sequenced was PBMCs. The V and J genes are TRBV14 and TRBJ1-2; TRBD1 could be the D gene, as 5 bases match. The nucleotides are TGTGCCAGCGGCCATCCGGCAGGGAAGGGCTACACCTTC. It is translated as CASGHPAGKGYTF. When the CDR3 is completed using the reference TRBV14 and TRBJ1-2 genes on either side, the full variable domain is EAGVTQFPSHSVIEKGQTVTLRCDPISGHDNLYWYRRVMGKEIKFLLHFVKESKQDESGMPNNRFLAERTGGTYSTLKVQPAELEDSGVYFCASGHPAGKGYTFGSGTRLTVV.